This TCR beta chain was recorded in a study of vaccination and CD4 T cells after COVID-19. About the study: Researchers treated cells with overlapping spike peptides taken from SARS-CoV-2, HCoV-NL63, HCoV-OC43 and HCoV-229E.

This clonotype is deemed medium-sized (0.01 to 0.1%). Its target is unknown. Regarding treatment: roughly ten-day PBMC culture with coronavirus spike peptide pools or control peptides (ViraFEST assay). Researchers collected the unexposed donor's CD4+ T cells before the COVID-19 pandemic (2011-2018). Deletions cut 3 bases from V and 3 bases from J, with 9 bases between. Per the germline V gene, CDR1 is SEHNR and CDR2 is FQNEAQ (reference sequence). The CDR3 is 14 residues long. Sequenced with the Oncomine TCR Beta short-read assay was DNA taken from cultured CD4+ T cells. It was cultured CD4+ T cells from which genomic DNA was extracted. TCRdb re-called the PCR reads through MiXCR, storing one row per CDR3 protein. The table records around 10,000 distinct CDR3 sequences, 30% to 50% of them present only once.

Sequenced: CD4+ T cells from blood, cultured in vitro. The chain carries TRBV7-9 and TRBJ1-5, with no clear D. This receptor was identified in a human donor in good health. This CDR3 reads CASSFSGSNQPQHF. CDR3 sequence (DNA): TGTGCCAGCAGCTTTAGCGGCTCCAATCAGCCCCAGCATTTT.